This TCR beta chain was identified in a study of blood T cell repertoires in COVID-19. This CDR3 spans 17 amino acids. The germline V and J ends were trimmed by 3 bases and 1 base, with 19 bases remaining between them. Germline V gene data show CDR1 as SQVTM and CDR2 as ANQGSEA. Generated by immunoSEQ multiplex PCR, the TCRdb table keeps only in-frame clones and is missing some. The sample has around 170,000 clones; roughly 80% are singletons. The source is a woman in her sixties or seventies with COVID-19, enrolled during active disease. The V call is TRBV29-1, the J call TRBJ1-5; D perhaps matches TRBD1 (5 bases). Sequencing was carried out using peripheral blood. CDR3 sequence (DNA): TGCAGCGTTGACCCCCCAAGGGGTAAAATGAGCAATCAGCCCCAGCATTTT. Translation gives CSVDPPRGKMSNQPQHF.